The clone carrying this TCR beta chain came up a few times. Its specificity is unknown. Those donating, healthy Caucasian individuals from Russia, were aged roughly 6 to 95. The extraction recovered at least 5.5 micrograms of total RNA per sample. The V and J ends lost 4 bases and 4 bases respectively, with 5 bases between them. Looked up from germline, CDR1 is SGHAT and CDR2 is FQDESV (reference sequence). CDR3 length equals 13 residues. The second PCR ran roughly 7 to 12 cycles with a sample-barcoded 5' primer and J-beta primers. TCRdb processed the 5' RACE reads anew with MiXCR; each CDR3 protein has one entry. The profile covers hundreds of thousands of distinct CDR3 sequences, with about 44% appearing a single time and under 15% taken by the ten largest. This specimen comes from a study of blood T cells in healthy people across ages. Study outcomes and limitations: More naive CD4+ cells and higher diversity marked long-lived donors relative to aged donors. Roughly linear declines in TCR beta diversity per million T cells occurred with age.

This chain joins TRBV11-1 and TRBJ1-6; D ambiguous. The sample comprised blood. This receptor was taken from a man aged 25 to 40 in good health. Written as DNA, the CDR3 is TGTGCCAGCAGCTCTGGGTATAATTCACCCCTCCACTTT. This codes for CASSSGYNSPLHF. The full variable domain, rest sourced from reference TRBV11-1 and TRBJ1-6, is EAEVAQSPRYKITEKSQAVAFWCDPISGHATLYWYRQILGQGPELLVQFQDESVVDDSQLPKDRFSAERLKGVDSTLKIQPAELGDSAMYLCASSSGYNSPLHFGNGTRLTVT.